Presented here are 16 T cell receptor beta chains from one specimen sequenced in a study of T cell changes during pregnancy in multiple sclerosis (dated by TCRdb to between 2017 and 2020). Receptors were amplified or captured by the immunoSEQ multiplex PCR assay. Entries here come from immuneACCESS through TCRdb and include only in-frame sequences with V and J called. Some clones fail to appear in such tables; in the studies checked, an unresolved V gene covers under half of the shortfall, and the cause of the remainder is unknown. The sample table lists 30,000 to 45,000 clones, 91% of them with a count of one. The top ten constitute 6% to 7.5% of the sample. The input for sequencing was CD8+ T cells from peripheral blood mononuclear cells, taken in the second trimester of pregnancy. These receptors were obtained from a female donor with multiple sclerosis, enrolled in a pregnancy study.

This chain's CDR3 is CASSPSRSMNTEAFF. DNA for the CDR3: TGTGCCAGCAGCCCATCCCGGTCTATGAACACTGAAGCTTTCTTT. This chain joins TRBV7-8 and TRBJ1-1; D gene unclear. This CDR3 has 15 residues. Trimming left V 5 bases short and J 0 bases short, with 13 bases between. CDR1 and CDR2 (germline): SGHVS, FQNEAQ. Full variable domain (remainder filled in from reference TRBV7-8 and TRBJ1-1): GAGVSQSPRYKVAKRGQDVALRCDPISGHVSLFWYQQALGQGPEFLTYFQNEAQLDKSGLPSDRFFAERPEGSVSTLKIQRTQQEDSAVYLCASSPSRSMNTEAFFGQGTRLTVV.

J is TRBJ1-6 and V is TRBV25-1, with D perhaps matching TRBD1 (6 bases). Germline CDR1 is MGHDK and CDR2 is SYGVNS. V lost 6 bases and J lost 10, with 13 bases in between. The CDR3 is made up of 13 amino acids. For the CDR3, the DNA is TGTGCCAGCAGGGCGGGGGGCGGCTCACCCCTCCACTTT. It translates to CASRAGGGSPLHF.

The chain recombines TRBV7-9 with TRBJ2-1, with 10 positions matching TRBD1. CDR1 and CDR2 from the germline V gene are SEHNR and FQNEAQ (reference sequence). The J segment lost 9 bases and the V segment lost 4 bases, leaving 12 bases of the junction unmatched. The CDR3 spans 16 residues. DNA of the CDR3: TGTGCCAGCAGCTACTCCGGGACAGGGGCTGGGGGTGAGCAGTTCTTC. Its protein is CASSYSGTGAGGEQFF.

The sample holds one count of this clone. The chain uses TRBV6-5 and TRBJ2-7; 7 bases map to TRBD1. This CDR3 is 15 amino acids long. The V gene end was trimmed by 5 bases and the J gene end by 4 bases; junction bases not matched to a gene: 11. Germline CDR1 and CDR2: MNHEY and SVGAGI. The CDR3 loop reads CASSPRDSFAYEQYF. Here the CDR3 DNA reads TGTGCCAGCAGTCCGAGGGACAGTTTCGCTTACGAGCAGTACTTC.

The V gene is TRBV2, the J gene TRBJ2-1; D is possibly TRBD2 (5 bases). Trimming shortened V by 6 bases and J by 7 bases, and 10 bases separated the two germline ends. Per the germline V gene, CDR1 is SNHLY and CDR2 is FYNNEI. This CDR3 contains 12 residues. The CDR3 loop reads CASREDGNEQFF. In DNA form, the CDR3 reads TGTGCCAGCAGGGAGGATGGTAATGAGCAGTTCTTC.

The CDR3 here is CASSDGTVILSGANVLTF. CDR3 nucleotides: TGTGCCAGCAGTGACGGGACAGTTATCCTCTCTGGGGCCAACGTCCTGACTTTC. The chain uses TRBV6-1 and TRBJ2-6; 7 positions agree with TRBD1. With 3 bases clipped from V and 0 bases from J, the junction kept 8 bases outside the gene matches. This CDR3 is 18 amino acids long. Looked up from germline, CDR1 is MNHNS and CDR2 is SASEGT.

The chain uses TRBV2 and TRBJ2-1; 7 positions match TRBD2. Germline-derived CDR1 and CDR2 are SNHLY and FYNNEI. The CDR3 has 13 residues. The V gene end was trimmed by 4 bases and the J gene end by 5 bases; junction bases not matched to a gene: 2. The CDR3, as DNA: TGTGCCAGCAGTGCTACTAGCGACAATGAGCAGTTCTTC. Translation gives CASSATSDNEQFF. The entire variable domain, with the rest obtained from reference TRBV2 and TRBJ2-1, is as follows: EPEVTQTPSHQVTQMGQEVILRCVPISNHLYFYWYRQILGQKVEFLVSFYNNEISEKSEIFDDQFSVERPDGSNFTLKIRSTKLEDSAMYFCASSATSDNEQFFGPGTRLTVL.

Here the CDR3 DNA reads TGTGCCAGCAGTGGTAGCGGCACCGGGGAGCTGTTTTTT. Encoded protein: CASSGSGTGELFF. The chain employs TRBV25-1 and TRBJ2-2, with D possibly TRBD2 on 6 matching bases. Germline loops: CDR1 MGHDK, CDR2 SYGVNS. The CDR3 runs to 13 residues. The V end lost 4 bases, the J end lost 4 bases, and 7 bases lay between the germline ends.

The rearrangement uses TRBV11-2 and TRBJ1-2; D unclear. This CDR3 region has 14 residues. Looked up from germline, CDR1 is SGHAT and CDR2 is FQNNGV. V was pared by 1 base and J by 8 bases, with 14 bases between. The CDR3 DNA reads TGTGCCAGCAGCTTAGGAGGGAACACGAACGGCTACACCTTC. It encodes CASSLGGNTNGYTF.

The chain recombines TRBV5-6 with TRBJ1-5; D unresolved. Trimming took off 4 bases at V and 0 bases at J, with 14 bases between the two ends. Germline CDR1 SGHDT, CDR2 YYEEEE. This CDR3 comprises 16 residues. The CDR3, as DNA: TGTGCCAGCAGCCCCCGGGGAGGATATAGCAATCAGCCCCAGCATTTT. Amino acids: CASSPRGGYSNQPQHF.

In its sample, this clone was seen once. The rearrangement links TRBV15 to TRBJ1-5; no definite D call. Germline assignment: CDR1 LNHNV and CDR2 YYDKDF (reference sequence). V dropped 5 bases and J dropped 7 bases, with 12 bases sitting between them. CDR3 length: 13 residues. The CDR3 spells CATSGQDGQPQHF. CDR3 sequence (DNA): TGTGCCACCAGCGGCCAGGATGGGCAGCCCCAGCATTTT.

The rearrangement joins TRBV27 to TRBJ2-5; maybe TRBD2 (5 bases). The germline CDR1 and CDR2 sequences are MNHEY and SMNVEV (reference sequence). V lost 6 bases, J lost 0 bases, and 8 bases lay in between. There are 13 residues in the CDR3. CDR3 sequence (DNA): TGTGCCAGCAGATTAGCGAACCAAGAGACCCAGTACTTC. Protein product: CASRLANQETQYF.

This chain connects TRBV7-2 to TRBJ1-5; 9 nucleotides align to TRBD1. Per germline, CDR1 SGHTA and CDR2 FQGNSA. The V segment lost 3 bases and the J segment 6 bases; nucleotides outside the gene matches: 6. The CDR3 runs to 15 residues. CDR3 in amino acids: CASSFRTGVFQPQHF. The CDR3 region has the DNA TGTGCCAGCAGCTTTCGGACAGGGGTTTTTCAGCCCCAGCATTTT.

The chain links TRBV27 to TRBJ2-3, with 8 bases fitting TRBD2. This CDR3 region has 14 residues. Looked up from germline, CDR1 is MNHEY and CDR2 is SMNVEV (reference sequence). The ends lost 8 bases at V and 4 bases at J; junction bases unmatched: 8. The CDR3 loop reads CASHTAGGADTQYF. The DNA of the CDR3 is TGTGCCAGCCATACGGCGGGGGGCGCAGATACGCAGTATTTT.

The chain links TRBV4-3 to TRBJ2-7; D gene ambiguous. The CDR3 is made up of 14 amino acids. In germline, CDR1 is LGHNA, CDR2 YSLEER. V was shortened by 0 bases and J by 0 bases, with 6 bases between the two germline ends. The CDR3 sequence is CASSQDADSYEQYF. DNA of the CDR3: TGCGCCAGCAGCCAAGATGCGGACTCCTACGAGCAGTACTTC.

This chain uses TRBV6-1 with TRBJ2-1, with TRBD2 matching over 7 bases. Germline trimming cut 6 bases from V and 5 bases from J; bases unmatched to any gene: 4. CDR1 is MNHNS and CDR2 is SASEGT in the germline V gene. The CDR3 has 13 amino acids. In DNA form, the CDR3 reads TGTGCCAGCAGGGCTAGCGGCCACAATGAGCAGTTCTTC. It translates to CASRASGHNEQFF.